This T cell receptor (beta chain) was captured in a study of T cell repertoires in cytomegalovirus infection. In the study overall: Through public TCR beta signatures, both CMV infection and matching HLA type were indicated.

Study-wide points: HLA-C-restricted TCR beta clonotypes specific for CMV led the ex vivo response. Summed frequency of shared TCR beta families picked out CMV carriers who also had the relevant HLA.

TCRdb re-analysed the reads in MiXCR, keeping a single row per CDR3 protein. The sample gives about 200,000 distinct CDR3 sequences, roughly 9.8% of which show up once; about 4.6% is in the top ten. This clonotype was counted ten times or more. Its antigen is not known. The CDR3 contains 14 residues. The germline gives CDR1 SGHTA, CDR2 FQGNSA. Trimming left V 5 bases short and J 3 bases short, with 8 bases between. This receptor was taken from a human donor in good health (CMV status not recorded). Some clones in this sample may be carry-over from other donors' samples. This chain links TRBV7-2 with TRBJ2-6; D not certain. The sequenced sample consisted of PBMCs. The CDR3, as DNA: TGTGCCAGCAGCCCCACCTTTGGGGCCAACGTCCTGACTTTC. Translated: CASSPTFGANVLTF. Based on the CDR3 plus reference TRBV7-2 and TRBJ2-6, the full variable domain is GAGVSQSPSNKVTEKGKDVELRCDPISGHTALYWYRQSLGQGLEFLIYFQGNSAPDKSGLPSDRFSAERTGGSVSTLTIQRTQQEDSAVYLCASSPTFGANVLTFGAGSRLTVL.